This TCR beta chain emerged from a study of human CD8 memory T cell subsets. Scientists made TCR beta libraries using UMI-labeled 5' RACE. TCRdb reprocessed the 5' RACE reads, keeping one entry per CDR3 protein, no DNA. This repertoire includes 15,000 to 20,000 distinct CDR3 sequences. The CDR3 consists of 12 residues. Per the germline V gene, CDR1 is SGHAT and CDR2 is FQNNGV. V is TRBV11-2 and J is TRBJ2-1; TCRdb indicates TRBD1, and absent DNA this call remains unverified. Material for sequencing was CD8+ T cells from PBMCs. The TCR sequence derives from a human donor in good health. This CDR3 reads CASSFGADEQFF.